The 23 T cell receptor beta chains below were found in one sample sequenced in a study of CD8 T cells in Susac syndrome. With random hexamers, reverse transcription was performed on roughly 0.5 to 1 ug of RNA. TCRdb used MiXCR to reprocess the immunoSEQ multiplex PCR reads, holding one entry per CDR3 protein. The sample carries about 130,000 distinct CDR3 sequences, around 94% recorded once. The sample consisted of CD4+ T cells from PBMCs. Source of these receptors: a human donor with multiple sclerosis.

V usage is TRBV12-3 or TRBV12-4 and J usage is TRBJ1-5, with D tentatively TRBD1 (5 bases). The ends were cut back, 8 bases at V and 4 bases at J, with 15 bases in the middle. This CDR3 contains 14 residues. The CDR3 region is CASAGTEGNQPQHF. CDR3 DNA sequence: TGTGCCAGCGCCGGGACGGAGGGGAATCAGCCCCAGCATTTT.

The V call is TRBV2, the J call TRBJ1-5; D unresolved. The germline V gene has CDR1 SNHLY and CDR2 FYNNEI. The CDR3 contains 14 residues. V was pared by 5 bases and J by 0 bases, with 8 bases between. Here the CDR3 DNA reads TGTGCCAGCAGTCCCTCATATAGCAATCAGCCCCAGCATTTT. Residues: CASSPSYSNQPQHF. Full variable domain (missing parts from reference TRBV2 and TRBJ1-5): EPEVTQTPSHQVTQMGQEVILRCVPISNHLYFYWYRQILGQKVEFLVSFYNNEISEKSEIFDDQFSVERPDGSNFTLKIRSTKLEDSAMYFCASSPSYSNQPQHFGDGTRLSIL.

The genes are TRBV30 and TRBJ2-1; 7 bases line up with TRBD1. The CDR3 consists of 16 residues. V lost 0 bases, J lost 6 bases, and 11 bases stayed unmatched. The germline CDR1 and CDR2 sequences are GTSNPN and SVGIG (reference sequence). CDR3: CAWSVMGSGGFNEQFF. The CDR3, as DNA: TGTGCCTGGAGTGTAATGGGATCAGGGGGTTTCAATGAGCAGTTCTTC.

V is TRBV5-1 and J is TRBJ1-2; 8 nucleotides match TRBD1. Germline CDR1 reads SGHRS; CDR2 reads YFSETQ. The ends lost 0 bases at V and 3 bases at J; junction bases unmatched: 4. CDR3 size: 15 residues. CDR3 in DNA: TGCGCCAGCAGCTTGGCCCAGGGGGCGGACTATGGCTACACCTTC. It encodes CASSLAQGADYGYTF.

The CDR3 region is CASSPGALASSGANVLTF. DNA for the CDR3: TGTGCCAGCAGCCCCGGGGCACTAGCCTCCTCTGGGGCCAACGTCCTGACTTTC. The chain links TRBV5-4 to TRBJ2-6, with D tentatively TRBD2 (6 bases). V was shortened by 4 bases and J by 0 bases, with 17 bases between the two germline ends. Germline V gene sequence: CDR1 SGHNT, CDR2 YYREEE (reference sequence). This CDR3 is 18 amino acids long.

This clonotype was detected only once. This sequence joins TRBV20-1 and TRBJ2-2; 7 bases align to TRBD1. The germline V gene has CDR1 DFQATT and CDR2 SNEGSKA (reference sequence). V lost 5 bases, J lost 6 bases, and 9 bases stayed unmatched. The CDR3 covers 14 residues. CDR3: CSASNSGGAGELFF. The CDR3, as DNA: TGCAGTGCTTCAAATTCAGGGGGAGCCGGGGAGCTGTTTTTT.

The chain links TRBV18 to TRBJ1-4; 7 bases align to TRBD1. The CDR3 consists of 14 residues. V trimming: 3 bases; J trimming: 4 bases; junction bases outside the gene matches: 2. Germline V gene lookup returns CDR1 KGHSH and CDR2 LQKENI. This CDR3 reads CASSPRDSNEKLFF. The DNA for the CDR3 is TGTGCCAGCTCACCCCGGGACAGTAATGAAAAACTGTTTTTT.

The chain joins TRBV29-1 to TRBJ2-3, with a tentative D call TRBD2 (5 bases). V was cut by 6 bases and J by 1 base, with 14 bases left in between. This CDR3 is 14 amino acids long. Germline V gene data show CDR1 as SQVTM and CDR2 as ANQGSEA. CDR3 DNA sequence: TGCAGCGTCCCGAGGAGCGGTGGCACAGATACGCAGTATTTT. It yields the protein CSVPRSGGTDTQYF.

The rearrangement uses TRBV20-1 and TRBJ2-3, with D possibly matching TRBD1 (8 bases). Germline CDR1 and CDR2: DFQATT and SNEGSKA (reference sequence). CDR3 length: 14 residues. Trimming took 6 bases from V and 3 from J, leaving 16 bases between them. The CDR3 sequence is CSAPTGGATDTQYF. CDR3 DNA: TGCAGTGCCCCCACAGGGGGGGCGACAGATACGCAGTATTTT.

DNA for the CDR3: TGTGCCAGCAGCTTGGCGTCGGGACAGGGACTAATTTATGGCTACACCTTC. Protein product: CASSLASGQGLIYGYTF. This chain uses TRBV5-4 with TRBJ1-2; 9 nucleotides agree with TRBD1. The CDR3 has 17 amino acids. Germline V gives CDR1 SGHNT, CDR2 YYREEE (reference sequence). With 0 bases clipped from V and 5 bases from J, the junction kept 11 bases outside the gene matches.

J is TRBJ1-5 and V is TRBV2; tentative D call: TRBD1 (6 bases). The V end lost 5 bases, the J end lost 7 bases, and 18 bases lay between the germline ends. The CDR3 spans 15 residues. CDR1 and CDR2 (germline): SNHLY, FYNNEI. CDR3 residues: CASSPQQGFNQPQHF. The CDR3 coding sequence is TGTGCCAGCAGTCCCCAACAGGGTTTCAACCAGCCCCAGCATTTT.

With regard to this clonotype: At one end the junction does not follow the germline gene, possibly because of a read error. The genes are TRBV4-1 and TRBJ1-4; perhaps TRBD1 as D (5 bases). CDR1 is MGHRA and CDR2 is YSYEKL in the germline V gene. The CDR3 runs 12 residues. CDR3 amino acids: CASSQEWGDTIF. The CDR3 bases are TGCGCCAGCAGCCAAGAGTGGGGGGATACGATTTTT.

The V call is TRBV2, the J call TRBJ2-3; TRBD2 is a possible D gene (6 bases). This CDR3 has 16 amino acids. Trimming shortened V by 6 bases and J by 0 bases, and 16 bases separated the two germline ends. Looked up from germline, CDR1 is SNHLY and CDR2 is FYNNEI. The CDR3 DNA sequence: TGTGCCAGCAGGGAGGGGCGGCGGTCTAGCACAGATACGCAGTATTTT. Residues: CASREGRRSSTDTQYF.

J is TRBJ2-5 and V is TRBV3-1; D ambiguous. V was shortened by 1 base and J by 7 bases, with 4 bases between the two germline ends. Per the germline V gene, CDR1 is LGHDT and CDR2 is YNNKEL (reference sequence). This CDR3 has 11 residues. The CDR3 region has the DNA TGTGCCAGCAGCCAAGGCGGGACCCAGTACTTC. Protein sequence: CASSQGGTQYF.

The chain has TRBV30 and TRBJ2-7, with TRBD1 identical over 7 bases. This CDR3 is 12 amino acids long. After removal of 3 bases from V and 5 bases from J, the junction contained 4 bases not matched to a gene. Germline V gives CDR1 GTSNPN, CDR2 SVGIG (reference sequence). For the CDR3, the DNA is TGTGCCTGGAGGGGGACAGACCACGAGCAGTACTTC. Translation: CAWRGTDHEQYF.

The chain has TRBV19 and TRBJ1-2; TRBD1 is a possible D gene (5 bases). Germline V gene lookup returns CDR1 LNHDA and CDR2 SQIVND (reference sequence). The CDR3 runs to 13 residues. Trimming pared 9 bases from V and 3 bases from J, leaving 14 bases between. CDR3 residues: CASSRDSYYGYTF. The CDR3 DNA reads TGTGCCAGCTCTCGAGACAGCTACTATGGCTACACCTTC.

The V and J genes are TRBV15 and TRBJ1-1; 10 bases match TRBD1. Trimming cost V 0 bases and J 4 bases; bases outside gene matches: 8. The CDR3 is made up of 17 amino acids. CDR1 and CDR2 from the germline V gene are LNHNV and YYDKDF (reference sequence). CDR3: CATSRDLGQGGSTEAFF. The CDR3 DNA reads TGTGCCACCAGCAGAGATCTAGGACAGGGGGGGAGCACTGAAGCTTTCTTT.

This chain uses TRBV2 with TRBJ1-1, with D uncertain. The CDR3 runs to 13 residues. Trimming stripped 6 bases from V and 7 bases from J, with 15 bases between. Germline V gives CDR1 SNHLY, CDR2 FYNNEI. For the CDR3, the DNA is TGTGCCAGCAGCGGAGGAAGCTACGATGAAGCTTTCTTT. Translated, it gives CASSGGSYDEAFF.

The chain employs TRBV5-1 and TRBJ2-1; a weak D match, TRBD2 (5 bases). Germline-derived CDR1 and CDR2 are SGHRS and YFSETQ. The V gene lost 7 bases and the J gene lost 3 bases, with 8 bases spanning the gap. The length of the CDR3 is 12 residues. Here the CDR3 reads CASGLGYNEQFF. CDR3 sequence (DNA): TGCGCCAGCGGACTGGGCTACAATGAGCAGTTCTTC.

CDR3: CASTTGGYEQFF. CDR3 DNA: TGTGCCAGCACCACCGGGGGGTATGAGCAGTTCTTC. The rearrangement links TRBV7-9 to TRBJ2-1; 7 bases fit TRBD2. J gave up 8 bases and V 7 bases, and 5 bases lay outside the gene matches. CDR1 SEHNR and CDR2 FQNEAQ come from the germline V gene (reference sequence). This CDR3 contains 12 residues. The whole variable domain, filled in from reference TRBV7-9 and TRBJ2-1, reads DTGVSQNPRHKITKRGQNVTFRCDPISEHNRLYWYRQTLGQGPEFLTYFQNEAQLEKSRLLSDRFSAERPKGSFSTLEIQRTEQGDSAMYLCASTTGGYEQFFGPGTRLTVL.

This chain joins TRBV12-3 or TRBV12-4 and TRBJ2-2, with D maybe TRBD2 (7 bases). CDR3 length: 17 amino acids. V lost 2 bases and J 1 base, leaving 14 bases between the germline ends. CDR3 residues: CASSLFTGGMNTGELFF. CDR3 DNA: TGTGCCAGCAGTTTATTTACGGGGGGCATGAACACCGGGGAGCTGTTTTTT.

V and J are TRBV19 and TRBJ2-1; 11 nucleotides line up with TRBD2. Germline V gene data show CDR1 as LNHDA and CDR2 as SQIVND (reference sequence). Trimming at V came to 9 bases and at J to 8 bases, leaving 12 bases not matched to a gene. The CDR3 runs 15 residues. The CDR3 protein is CASKSSGLAEDEQFF. The CDR3 DNA is TGTGCCAGCAAGAGCTCGGGACTAGCGGAAGATGAGCAGTTCTTC.

The rearrangement links TRBV29-1 to TRBJ2-7; no definite D call. V lost 4 bases, J lost 0 bases, and 7 bases lay in between. The CDR3 has 12 amino acids. Germline V gives CDR1 SQVTM, CDR2 ANQGSEA. For the CDR3, the DNA is TGCAGCGTTGGTTCTAGCTCCTACGAGCAGTACTTC. Amino acid sequence: CSVGSSSYEQYF.